This T cell receptor beta chain was captured by sequencing in a study of molecular identifiers for immune sequencing clone quantification. Points from the study as a whole: The study found clones above 20 RNA copies held over 98% of effector molecules and under 1% in naive cells.

TCRdb recomputed calls from the PCR reads with MiXCR, one row per CDR3 protein. The sample holds around 470,000 distinct CDR3 sequences, about 25% seen once. This CDR3 has 13 amino acids. From germline, CDR1 is SQVTM and CDR2 ANQGSEA. With 4 bases removed from V and 6 bases from J, the gap between germline ends came to 13 bases. This clonotype has at least ten counts. Antigen specificity is unknown. The receptor was derived from a human donor in good health. Some libraries in this study had Jurkat cell RNA spiked in. Specimen: naive CD8+ T cells from blood, with Jurkat cell RNA spiked in. Subset denoted: FACS-sorted CD8+CD4-CCR7+CD45RA+ naive T cells. The gene calls are TRBV29-1 and TRBJ2-1; unclear D gene. CDR3 sequence reads: CSVVLAEGNEQFF. The CDR3 nucleotides are TGCAGCGTTGTTCTTGCCGAAGGCAATGAGCAGTTCTTC.